Sequencing of this TCR beta chain was carried out in a study of cytomegalovirus exposure and HLA in healthy donors. Study-wide results and caveats: The classifier was said to identify cytomegalovirus status with high specificity and sensitivity. Confirmation was obtained in vitro that a few CMV-associated chains are specific for CMV antigens. In a later analysis, TCR beta V- and J-gene trimming was associated with a missense DCLRE1C variant.

About this clone itself: Its antigen is currently unknown.

Amplification used 60 Vbeta primers and 13 Jbeta primers. Clones were read by immunoSEQ multiplex PCR, and TCRdb kept only the in-frame ones, dropping some. The repertoire holds about 130,000 clones, with 75% to 85% as singletons. Germline CDR1 reads MNHNS; CDR2 reads SASEGT. The CDR3 totals 15 residues. Trimming at V came to 8 bases and at J to 4 bases, leaving 8 bases not matched to a gene. Input material: PBMCs. This chain uses TRBV6-1 with TRBJ2-5; 12 nucleotides align to TRBD2. The sequence was obtained from a man younger than 45 in good health and CMV-seropositive. The CDR3 protein is CASQDVLAGGETQYF. The DNA of the CDR3 is TGTGCCAGCCAGGATGTACTAGCGGGGGGAGAGACCCAGTACTTC.